Given below is one T cell receptor beta chain in context. Its antigen is currently unknown. The data were obtained in a study of tumor and adjacent non-tumor tissue in lung cancer. The wider study: The cohort had 12 adenocarcinoma, a couple of squamous cell and 1 small cell patients. Study-wide points: Top 100 clones took a larger repertoire share in normal lung.

No cell sorting was done before RNA was extracted from the tissue. Distant lung tissue was collected more than 3 cm away from the tumor edge. Three rounds of nested PCR, following a modified ARM-PCR protocol, produced the TCRbeta library. TCRdb reprocessed the multiplex PCR reads via MiXCR and lists one record per CDR3 protein. The data show roughly 90,000 distinct CDR3 sequences, about 77% seen once. The germline V gene has CDR1 MDHEN and CDR2 SYDVKM. The CDR3 contains 16 residues. The V end was cut by 4 bases, the J end by 4 bases, with 20 bases between. The TCR was taken from a woman aged 45-60 years with non-small cell lung cancer. The sequencing sample was made of distant non-tumor lung tissue. The rearrangement joins TRBV28 to TRBJ2-7; D gene unclear. CDR3 bases: TGTGCCAGCAGTTCGTCTAGATATTCGCCTATATACGAGCAGTACTTC. Its protein product is CASSSSRYSPIYEQYF. Supplemented by reference TRBV28 and TRBJ2-7, the full variable domain reads DVKVTQSSRYLVKRTGEKVFLECVQDMDHENMFWYRQDPGLGLRLIYFSYDVKMKEKGDIPEGYSVSREKKERFSLILESASTNQTSMYLCASSSSRYSPIYEQYFGPGTRLTVT.